Following are 27 T cell receptor beta chains from one sample sequenced in a study of cytomegalovirus exposure and HLA in healthy donors. Both 60 Vbeta primers and 13 Jbeta primers went into the PCR. This table comes from immunoSEQ multiplex PCR, and its TCRdb copy is limited to in-frame clones, with some not included. Counted here are about 200,000 clones, 87% occurring once; the ten biggest clones make up around 1%. Sequences were obtained from PBMCs. All receptors derive from a boy aged 2 to 10 in good health and CMV-seronegative.

Concerning this clone: One junction end disagrees with the germline gene, perhaps due to a read error. J is TRBJ1-2 and V is TRBV7-9; D call uncertain. CDR1 and CDR2 (germline): SEHNR, FQNEAQ (reference sequence). The CDR3 is 13 residues long. For the CDR3, the DNA is TGTTCCAGCAGCTTAGCCCACGCCAACTATTACACCTTC. Amino acid sequence: CSSSLAHANYYTF.

A single count supports this clone. The rearrangement joins TRBV25-1 to TRBJ2-3; the match to TRBD2 covers 13 bases. CDR1 and CDR2 from the germline V gene are MGHDK and SYGVNS. Trimming at V came to 2 bases and at J to 4 bases, leaving 9 bases not matched to a gene. This CDR3 has 18 amino acids. CDR3 region: CASSERLAGGQAADTQYF. For the CDR3, the DNA is TGTGCCAGCAGTGAAAGACTAGCGGGAGGTCAAGCGGCAGATACGCAGTATTTT.

The chain links TRBV28 to TRBJ2-7; no firm D call. Germline V lookup: CDR1 MDHEN, CDR2 SYDVKM. The CDR3 has 12 amino acids. Trimming removed 2 bases from V and 6 bases from J, with 8 bases in between. Written as DNA, the CDR3 is TGTGCCAGCAGTTTAGGGCATACCGAGCAGTACTTC. This codes for CASSLGHTEQYF.

The chain joins TRBV27 to TRBJ1-6; D possibly corresponds to TRBD1 (5 bases). The germline gives CDR1 MNHEY, CDR2 SMNVEV (reference sequence). CDR3 length equals 14 residues. The ends were cut back, 4 bases at V and 14 bases at J, with 18 bases in the middle. The CDR3 protein is CASSSSDSSRTLHF. As DNA, the CDR3 is TGTGCCAGCAGTTCCTCAGACAGTTCTAGAACCCTCCACTTT.

The chain is built from TRBV5-1 and TRBJ1-2; 10 positions match TRBD1. Germline trimming cut 4 bases from V and 8 bases from J; bases unmatched to any gene: 11. Looked up from germline, CDR1 is SGHRS and CDR2 is YFSETQ. The CDR3 length is 15 residues. The DNA of the CDR3 is TGCGCCAGCAGCAACCATACCGGGACAGGGGTCGGCTACACCTTC. As protein: CASSNHTGTGVGYTF.

V and J are TRBV19 and TRBJ1-2; TRBD1 is a possible D gene (6 bases). The CDR3 extends over 16 amino acids. The ends were cut back, 4 bases at V and 1 base at J, with 16 bases in the middle. In germline, CDR1 is LNHDA, CDR2 SQIVND (reference sequence). CDR3 sequence (DNA): TGTGCCAGTAGTAAAGGACAGTCGGCGTATAACTATGGCTACACCTTC. Residues: CASSKGQSAYNYGYTF.

Only one count was recorded for this clone. The chain links TRBV6-4 to TRBJ2-1, with 8 bases lining up with TRBD2. Per the germline V gene, CDR1 is MRHNA and CDR2 is SNTAGT. The CDR3 extends over 17 amino acids. V was pared by 2 bases and J by 8 bases, with 14 bases of the junction left unmatched. CDR3 coding DNA: TGTGCCAGCAGTGACGAGACGGCGGGAGGTGAGGACGATGAGCAGTTCTTC. Protein product: CASSDETAGGEDDEQFF.

This chain uses TRBV28 with TRBJ2-7; TRBD2 matches at 9 bases. The CDR3 totals 15 residues. The ends lost 5 bases at V and 5 bases at J; junction bases unmatched: 10. Germline lookup yields CDR1 MDHEN and CDR2 SYDVKM. The CDR3 reads CASSASGAGGDEQYF. CDR3 nucleotide sequence: TGTGCCAGCAGTGCCTCTGGGGCGGGGGGGGACGAGCAGTACTTC.

V usage is TRBV28 and J usage is TRBJ2-5; possible D gene TRBD1, 5 bases. The J call may be mistaken, given a closer DNA end match to TRBJ2-7. The CDR3 extends over 15 amino acids. The germline gives CDR1 MDHEN, CDR2 SYDVKM. This CDR3 is CASSLTGPNSYEQYF. CDR3 sequence (DNA): TGTGCCAGCAGTTTAACAGGCCCCAATAGCTACGAGCAGTACTTC.

The rearrangement uses TRBV28 and TRBJ1-5; D is unclear. The CDR3 consists of 12 residues. Trimming cost V 5 bases and J 6 bases, with 8 bases left between them. The germline CDR1 and CDR2 sequences are MDHEN and SYDVKM. The CDR3 here is CASSQEGQPQHF. The DNA for the CDR3 is TGTGCCAGCAGTCAGGAGGGTCAGCCCCAGCATTTT.

Comments on this clone: At one end, the junction sequence differs from germline, possibly due to a read error. The rearrangement uses TRBV29-1 and TRBJ1-2; 7 bases align to TRBD1. Germline assignment: CDR1 SQVTM and CDR2 ANQGSEA. The CDR3 has 15 residues. As DNA, the CDR3 is TGCAGCGCTGAAGCGGATACAGGGGTACATTATGGCTACACCTTC. Its protein is CSAEADTGVHYGYTF.

Notes on this clone: The sample has other DNA sequences that encode this CDR3 too. V and J are TRBV6-1 and TRBJ1-1; no reliable D call. CDR1 is MNHNS, CDR2 SASEGT, per germline. The CDR3 runs to 14 residues. V lost 0 bases, J lost 14 bases, and 19 bases lay in between. The CDR3 coding sequence is TGTGCCAGCAGTGAAGCGCTTGGAACTATTGGAGCCTTCTTT. Its translation: CASSEALGTIGAFF.

The chain is built from TRBV28 and TRBJ2-4; D is possibly TRBD2 (7 bases). The germline V gene has CDR1 MDHEN and CDR2 SYDVKM. V was cut by 10 bases and J by 0 bases, with 16 bases left in between. The length of the CDR3 is 15 residues. The CDR3 loop reads CATRGANLAKNIQYF. The CDR3 DNA reads TGTGCCACCCGGGGGGCAAACCTAGCCAAAAACATTCAGTACTTC.

The rearrangement uses TRBV5-1 and TRBJ2-1; 8 nucleotides line up with TRBD1. CDR3 size: 15 residues. The germline V gene has CDR1 SGHRS and CDR2 YFSETQ. V lost 3 bases and J lost 3; bases outside the gene matches: 5. The CDR3 DNA sequence: TGCGCCAGCAGCTCCAGACAGGGGATCTACAATGAGCAGTTCTTC. It is translated as CASSSRQGIYNEQFF. Combining the CDR3 with reference TRBV5-1 and TRBJ2-1 gives the whole variable domain KAGVTQTPRYLIKTRGQQVTLSCSPISGHRSVSWYQQTPGQGLQFLFEYFSETQRNKGNFPGRFSGRQFSNSRSEMNVSTLELGDSALYLCASSSRQGIYNEQFFGPGTRLTVL.

V and J are TRBV27 and TRBJ2-1, with 7 bases fitting TRBD2. Trimming took 3 bases from V and 4 from J; bases not matched to a gene: 6. CDR1 is MNHEY, CDR2 SMNVEV, per germline (reference sequence). This CDR3 comprises 15 residues. This chain's CDR3 is CASSFARGSYNEQFF. For the CDR3, the DNA is TGTGCCAGCAGTTTTGCGCGCGGGAGTTACAATGAGCAGTTCTTC.

This chain uses TRBV10-1 with TRBJ2-7, with D unclear. Trimming took off 4 bases at V and 4 bases at J, with 17 bases between the two ends. The CDR3 is made up of 15 amino acids. Germline loops: CDR1 WNHNN, CDR2 SYGVQD (reference sequence). The chain's CDR3 is CASSALQVPVYEQYF. Written as DNA, the CDR3 is TGCGCCAGCAGTGCACTTCAGGTCCCCGTTTACGAGCAGTACTTC.

In DNA form, the CDR3 reads TGCGCCAGCAGCTTGTCGGCGGGTAACTATGGCTACACCTTC. It translates to CASSLSAGNYGYTF. J is TRBJ1-2 and V is TRBV5-1; no definite D call. Per germline, CDR1 SGHRS and CDR2 YFSETQ. Trimming left V 1 base short and J 1 base short, with 8 bases between. This CDR3 is 14 amino acids long.

J is TRBJ2-7 and V is TRBV11-1; perhaps TRBD1 as D (6 bases). CDR3 size: 15 residues. V shed 5 bases and J shed 5 bases, with 19 bases lying between them. Germline assignment: CDR1 SGHAT and CDR2 FQDESV (reference sequence). As DNA, the CDR3 is TGTGCCAGCAGCCAAAGGCAGGGGTCAGGAAACGAGCAGTACTTC. Protein sequence: CASSQRQGSGNEQYF.

V is TRBV28 and J is TRBJ1-1; maybe TRBD1 (6 bases). CDR3 length: 16 amino acids. The V gene's germline CDR1 is MDHEN and CDR2 SYDVKM. V lost 5 bases, J lost 0 bases, and 16 bases lay in between. The CDR3 protein is CASSPPGHSMNTEAFF. CDR3 DNA sequence: TGTGCCAGCAGTCCACCGGGACACTCGATGAACACTGAAGCTTTCTTT.

This chain connects TRBV15 to TRBJ2-5; 7 nucleotides align to TRBD1. CDR1 and CDR2 from the germline V gene are LNHNV and YYDKDF (reference sequence). V was clipped by 3 bases and J by 5 bases; unmatched bases: 3. The CDR3 extends over 13 amino acids. CDR3 amino acids: CATSRTGLETQYF. The CDR3 DNA is TGTGCCACCAGCAGGACAGGGTTGGAGACCCAGTACTTC. Full variable domain (missing parts from reference TRBV15 and TRBJ2-5): DAMVIQNPRYQVTQFGKPVTLSCSQTLNHNVMYWYQQKSSQAPKLLFHYYDKDFNNEADTPDNFQSRRPNTSFCFLDIRSPGLGDTAMYLCATSRTGLETQYFGPGTRLLVL.

This chain joins TRBV27 and TRBJ2-7; no firm D call. The CDR3 sequence is 12 residues long. With 3 bases removed from V and 6 bases from J, the gap between germline ends came to 9 bases. Germline CDR1 and CDR2: MNHEY and SMNVEV (reference sequence). Here the CDR3 reads CASSLGDGEQYF. In DNA form, the CDR3 reads TGTGCCAGCAGTTTGGGCGACGGCGAGCAGTACTTC.

The chain links TRBV29-1 to TRBJ2-5; D perhaps matches TRBD1 (5 bases). CDR1 and CDR2 from the germline V gene are SQVTM and ANQGSEA. Between the trimmed V and J ends, which lost 1 base and 4 bases, there was a span of 13 bases. The CDR3 extends over 14 amino acids. This CDR3 reads CSVEAPRQGETQYF. CDR3 nucleotide sequence: TGCAGCGTTGAAGCCCCCCGGCAGGGAGAGACCCAGTACTTC.

V gene TRBV6-5 combines with J gene TRBJ1-4, with D possibly TRBD1 on 5 matching bases. The germline V gene encodes CDR1 MNHEY and CDR2 SVGAGI. The CDR3 is 13 amino acids. With 2 bases removed from V and 5 bases from J, the gap between germline ends came to 6 bases. The CDR3 here is CASSYGGNEKLFF. DNA of the CDR3: TGTGCCAGCAGTTACGGGGGGAATGAAAAACTGTTTTTT.

This clone has only one observation. Here the CDR3 reads CASSIEFLRDNQPQHF. The DNA for the CDR3 is TGTGCCAGTAGTATAGAATTTTTAAGAGACAATCAGCCCCAGCATTTT. The rearrangement links TRBV19 to TRBJ1-5; D ambiguous. The CDR3 runs 16 residues. The ends were cut back, 0 bases at V and 3 bases at J, with 12 bases in the middle. CDR1 is LNHDA and CDR2 is SQIVND in the germline V gene (reference sequence).

The chain combines TRBV15 with TRBJ2-7; possible D gene TRBD2, 5 bases. Germline V gene sequence: CDR1 LNHNV, CDR2 YYDKDF (reference sequence). The CDR3 length is 15 residues. V shed 3 bases and J shed 6 bases, with 18 bases lying between them. Here the CDR3 reads CATSREVFPPAEQYF. The CDR3 bases are TGTGCCACCAGCAGGGAGGTTTTTCCCCCCGCCGAGCAGTACTTC.

This chain links TRBV15 with TRBJ2-5; 8 bases are shared with TRBD2. The J call may be mistaken, given a closer DNA end match to TRBJ2-7. Germline-derived CDR1 and CDR2 are LNHNV and YYDKDF (reference sequence). The CDR3 sequence is 17 residues long. The CDR3, as DNA: TGTGCCACCAGCAGGGAAGTTACGGGACTAGTCCCCTACGAGCAGTACTTC. It specifies CATSREVTGLVPYEQYF.

The chain combines TRBV6-6 with TRBJ2-7; 7 bases line up with TRBD2. This CDR3 has 15 amino acids. The V and J ends lost 2 bases and 0 bases, in that order; junction bases with no gene match: 4. The V gene's germline CDR1 is MNHNY and CDR2 SVGAGI (reference sequence). The CDR3 sequence is CASSYGAGASYEQYF. The CDR3 DNA reads TGTGCCAGCAGTTACGGTGCGGGAGCCTCCTACGAGCAGTACTTC.